The rows below give T cell receptor beta chains drawn from one sample of a study of T-cell reconstitution after alpha-beta-depleted transplantation in children. TCRdb analysed the PCR reads with MiXCR anew, one entry per CDR3 protein. The table has about 420,000 distinct CDR3 sequences, roughly 15% seen once; the top ten hold under 30%. The sample here was PBMCs, mostly from graft donor cells, taken 360 days after TCRalphabeta/CD19-depleted stem cell transplant. The receptors here all came from a boy younger than two who had a stem cell transplant for Wiskott-Aldrich syndrome, so the T cells may come from the graft donor. CDR3s include the opening cysteine and the closing phenylalanine or tryptophan. Fields, in order: clone size, CDR3 length, J gene, V gene, D gene, CDR3 DNA, CDR3 protein. D genes are given only for firm matches. Clone size is given for some rows only: seen once, a few or many times, or a class if the clone is expanded.

few,15,TRBJ2-3,TRBV20-1,-,TGCAGTGCTAGTCGTTTGACAAGGGTCACAGATACGCAGTATTTT,CSASRLTRVTDTQYF
-,21,TRBJ2-1,TRBV6-2/TRBV6-3,-,TGTGCCAGCAGTTACGCGAGGATCAACACCGGGATCCCGCACCCATACAATGAGCAGTTCTTC,CASSYARINTGIPHPYNEQFF
-,14,TRBJ2-1,TRBV11-2,TRBD1,TGTGCCAGCGCGGGACAGGGGAAATACAATGAGCAGTTCTTC,CASAGQGKYNEQFF
-,17,TRBJ2-4,TRBV12-3/TRBV12-4,TRBD1,TGTGCCAGCAGTTTTTGGGGACAGTTCTTAGCCAAAAACATTCAGTACTTC,CASSFWGQFLAKNIQYF
-,17,TRBJ2-2,TRBV11-2,TRBD1,TGTGCCAGCAGCGCGGGACAGGGGTCCTTAAGCACCGGGGAGCTGTTTTTT,CASSAGQGSLSTGELFF
few,14,TRBJ2-1,TRBV5-6,-,TGTGCCAGCAGGCCTGACCGTTTAAACAATGAGCAGTTCTTC,CASRPDRLNNEQFF
many,16,TRBJ2-1,TRBV9,-,TGTGCCAGCAGCGTAGGGGCACTGAGCTCCTACAATGAGCAGTTCTTC,CASSVGALSSYNEQFF
many,13,TRBJ2-3,TRBV24-1,-,TGTGCCACCAGTGACGGCAGCACAGATACGCAGTATTTT,CATSDGSTDTQYF
-,13,TRBJ2-7,TRBV7-2,-,TGTGCCAGCAGCCACCTACCCGGGAGCGAGCAGTACTTC,CASSHLPGSEQYF
few,15,TRBJ2-2,TRBV5-1,TRBD1,TGCGCCAGCAGCGACGGGACAGCGAACACCGGGGAGCTGTTTTTT,CASSDGTANTGELFF